This T cell receptor beta chain was found in a study of T-cell reconstitution after alpha-beta-depleted transplantation in children (TCRdb year 2016). Study-level background: Using TCR repertoire profiling, the study followed T-cell immune reconstitution in a quantitative way in children after TCRalphabeta/CD19-depleted allogeneic hematopoietic cell transplantation.

Trimming leaves V shorter by 4 bases and J shorter by 2 bases, with the junction holding 6 bases beyond the gene matches. The germline V gene yields SGHRS for CDR1 and YFSETQ for CDR2. From the cysteine up to the phenylalanine, the CDR3 has a length of 15 residues. The DNA shown is the 45-base CDR3, in frame from base 1. The protocol used for the library was PCR. This sample was sequenced with an Illumina HiSeq 2500. TCR library preparation used molecular barcoding, with unique molecular identifiers applied to normalize quantification of the TCRbeta repertoire. TCRdb ran its own pipeline on the public reads, namely fastp trimming at Q25 and MiXCR clone calling, and kept in-frame beta chains. Duplicate CDR3 protein sequences are folded into a single record with the most common DNA and genes. Here the sample has nearly 400,000 distinct CDR3 sequences; roughly 22% occur a single time. The leading ten clones occupy 3% to 4.5% of the sample.

Worth noting for this clonotype: What antigen it recognizes has not been identified. Base qualities are not at hand, and no much larger clone is one base apart.

This clonotype was sampled from a human donor who donated a stem cell graft to a child with acute myeloid leukemia. The sequence is built from TRBV5-1 and TRBJ2-7, with 10 bases in between that match TRBD1. Source: PBMCs from the stem cell graft donor, taken from the stem cell graft. The CDR3 reads CASSHGQGVTYEQYF. The DNA reads as follows: TGCGCCAGCAGCCACGGACAGGGGGTCACCTACGAGCAGTACTTC. Here the CDR3 is joined to the reference TRBV5-1 and TRBJ2-7 genes, and the full variable domain is: KAGVTQTPRYLIKTRGQQVTLSCSPISGHRSVSWYQQTPGQGLQFLFEYFSETQRNKGNFPGRFSGRQFSNSRSEMNVSTLELGDSALYLCASSHGQGVTYEQYFGPGTRLTVT.